This record concerns one T cell receptor (beta chain) sequence. The assay was immunoSEQ multiplex PCR, and TCRdb's table has in-frame clones only and misses some. The sample holds about 480,000 clones; less than 85% are singletons and the top ten take roughly 13%. CDR1 is SNHLY and CDR2 is FYNNEI in the germline V gene. There are 14 residues in the CDR3. V gave up 4 bases and J gave up 0 bases, with 9 bases separating them. This sample was included in a study of shared clonotypes between healthy human individuals. The TCR sequence derives from a woman aged 40 to 50 in good health. Some clones in this sample may be carry-over from other donors' samples. V is TRBV2 and J is TRBJ2-5; D is unresolved. Sequenced input: PBMCs. CDR3 residues: CASSGSEYQETQYF. For the CDR3, the DNA is TGTGCCAGCAGTGGTTCAGAGTACCAAGAGACCCAGTACTTC.